This T cell receptor (beta chain) was recovered during a study of lymphopenia after photon versus proton radiotherapy. With respect to this clone: Its antigen is unidentified.

Study-wide results and limits: Photon-treated patients lost naive T cells and TCR diversity; proton-treated stayed stable. In patients who died, overall survival fell as post-nadir TCR diversity dropped more.

Assay: immunoSEQ multiplex PCR; the TCRdb copy retains only in-frame clones and omits some. The table includes about 49,000 clones, around 80% detected once. The CDR3 contains 16 residues. Germline CDR1 LNHDA, CDR2 SQIVND (reference sequence). After removal of 6 bases from V and 5 bases from J, the junction contained 10 bases not matched to a gene. The clonotype comes from a man between 45 and 60 years old with gastric cancer. This chain connects TRBV19 to TRBJ2-1, with 10 positions matching TRBD2. The specimen was peripheral blood, collected from a patient treated with photon-based radiotherapy. The CDR3 loop is CASSSIASGSHNEQFF. The CDR3 DNA reads as TGTGCCAGTAGCTCCATCGCTAGCGGGAGCCACAATGAGCAGTTCTTC.